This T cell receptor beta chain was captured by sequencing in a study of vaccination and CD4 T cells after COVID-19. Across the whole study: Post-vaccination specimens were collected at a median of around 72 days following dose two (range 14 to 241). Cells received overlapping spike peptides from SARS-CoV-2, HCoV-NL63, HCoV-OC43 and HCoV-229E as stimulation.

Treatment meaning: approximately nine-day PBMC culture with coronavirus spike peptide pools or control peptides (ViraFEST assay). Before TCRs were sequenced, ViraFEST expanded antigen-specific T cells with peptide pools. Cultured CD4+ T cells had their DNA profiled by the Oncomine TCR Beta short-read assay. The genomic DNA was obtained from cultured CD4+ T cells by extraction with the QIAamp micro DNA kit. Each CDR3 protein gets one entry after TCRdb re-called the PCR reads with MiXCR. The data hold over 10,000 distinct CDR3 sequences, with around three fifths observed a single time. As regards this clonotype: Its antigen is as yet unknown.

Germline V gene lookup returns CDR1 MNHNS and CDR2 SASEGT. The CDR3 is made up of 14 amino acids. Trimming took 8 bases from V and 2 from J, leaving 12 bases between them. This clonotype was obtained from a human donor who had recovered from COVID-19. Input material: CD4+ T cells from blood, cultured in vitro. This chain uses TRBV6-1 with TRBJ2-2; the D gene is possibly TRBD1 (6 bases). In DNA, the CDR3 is TGTGCCAGCGCTGGACAGTTAAACACCGGGGAGCTGTTTTTT. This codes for CASAGQLNTGELFF.